Below, 10 T cell receptor beta chains from the same sample are listed, as sequenced in a study of shared clonotypes between healthy human individuals. Assay: immunoSEQ multiplex PCR; the TCRdb copy retains only in-frame clones and omits some. Among 600,000 or so clones listed, 85% to 95% were seen once. CD45RO-negative CD8 cells positively selected for CCR7 made up the naive population, which excluded terminally differentiated effector memory CD45RA+ cells. The material sequenced was naive CD8+ T cells sorted from blood. Receptors were obtained from a woman in her twenties or thirties in good health.

This clone appeared once. This chain connects TRBV6-1 to TRBJ1-2; D is possibly TRBD1 (6 bases). There are 15 residues in the CDR3. Germline V gene lookup returns CDR1 MNHNS and CDR2 SASEGT. The V end lost 2 bases, the J end lost 2 bases, and 12 bases lay between the germline ends. The CDR3 nucleotides are TGTGCCAGCAGTGAATTATACAGGGCAAACTATGGCTACACCTTC. Translated: CASSELYRANYGYTF.

The V and J genes are TRBV5-6 and TRBJ1-1; the match to TRBD1 covers 7 bases. Trimming at V came to 3 bases and at J to 1 base, leaving 3 bases not matched to a gene. From germline, CDR1 is SGHDT and CDR2 YYEEEE. The CDR3 extends over 14 amino acids. CDR3 nucleotides: TGTGCCAGCAGCTCCCGGGACAGGAACACTGAAGCTTTCTTT. Amino acid sequence: CASSSRDRNTEAFF.

This chain joins TRBV7-9 and TRBJ2-4, with 11 bases that match TRBD2. The germline V gene encodes CDR1 SEHNR and CDR2 FQNEAQ (reference sequence). V lost 5 bases, J lost 5 bases, and 5 bases stayed unmatched. The CDR3 runs 15 residues. Here the CDR3 DNA reads TGTGCCAGCAGCGAGGGACTAGCGGAACAAAACATTCAGTACTTC. Translation gives CASSEGLAEQNIQYF.

As to this clone: At one boundary the junction diverges from the germline segment, which might be a read error. This sequence joins TRBV5-6 and TRBJ2-7; the D is unclear. The CDR3 loop spans 12 amino acids. Germline V CDR1 and CDR2: SGHDT, YYEEEE. In DNA, the CDR3 is TGTGCCAGCAGCTTGTACTCCAACGAGCAGTACTTC. This encodes CASSLYSNEQYF.

The chain is built from TRBV27 and TRBJ1-5; a weak D match, TRBD1 (5 bases). Trimming stripped 7 bases from V and 4 bases from J, with 11 bases between. The CDR3 is 13 amino acids. Germline assignment: CDR1 MNHEY and CDR2 SMNVEV (reference sequence). For the CDR3, the DNA is TGTGCCAGCAAGGGGACGGGGAATCAGCCCCAGCATTTT. Amino acid sequence: CASKGTGNQPQHF.

This clone showed up just once. The chain employs TRBV5-6 and TRBJ2-7; 9 bases are a match to TRBD2. The CDR3 is 15 residues long. From germline, CDR1 is SGHDT and CDR2 YYEEEE. With 4 bases clipped from V and 5 bases from J, the junction kept 10 bases outside the gene matches. CDR3 DNA sequence: TGTGCCAGCAGCAATAGCGGGAGAGCGTTGCACGAGCAGTACTTC. Translated, it gives CASSNSGRALHEQYF.

Details on this clone: This specimen includes other DNA sequences encoding the same CDR3. The V gene is TRBV28, the J gene TRBJ2-1; D call uncertain. Per germline, CDR1 MDHEN and CDR2 SYDVKM. This CDR3 contains 11 residues. The V and J ends lost 4 bases and 5 bases respectively, with 3 bases between them. This chain's CDR3 is CASSSDNEQFF. The CDR3 DNA sequence: TGTGCCAGCAGTTCGGACAATGAGCAGTTCTTC.

This clone was counted a single time. This rearrangement joins TRBV7-9 to TRBJ1-1; D might be TRBD1 (5 bases). Germline values: CDR1 SEHNR, CDR2 FQNEAQ (reference sequence). V lost 3 bases, J lost 5 bases, and 13 bases lay in between. The CDR3 extends over 14 amino acids. CDR3 coding DNA: TGTGCCAGCAGCTTGGGGGGAGGGTCGACTGAAGCTTTCTTT. This gives the protein CASSLGGGSTEAFF.

This chain connects TRBV27 to TRBJ1-6, with 7 bases aligning to TRBD1. V lost 6 bases and J lost 9; bases outside the gene matches: 8. CDR3 size: 14 residues. The germline V gene has CDR1 MNHEY and CDR2 SMNVEV (reference sequence). CDR3: CASSPGGAGSPLHF. In nucleotides, the CDR3 is TGTGCCAGCAGCCCAGGGGGAGCAGGTTCACCCCTCCACTTT.

The DNA for the CDR3 is TGTGCCAGAATCCGGCGTATTAGCAATCAGCCCCAGCATTTT. Its translation is CARIRRISNQPQHF. The J gene is TRBJ1-5, the V gene TRBV5-3, with D uncertain. TRBV5-3 is an ORF, with its function uncertain. The CDR3 totals 14 residues. V lost 6 bases, J lost 0 bases, and 10 bases lay in between.